A selection of T cell receptor beta chains follows, all from one sample in a study of blood T cell repertoires in COVID-19. Assay used: immunoSEQ multiplex PCR; TCRdb lists only in-frame clones, some missing. The repertoire holds roughly 120,000 clones, over 75% seen once, with around 2.5% in the top ten. Sequencing was done on a sample of peripheral blood. The source of these receptors is a man aged 50-60 years with acute or convalescent COVID-19. CDR3s include the opening cysteine and the closing phenylalanine or tryptophan. D genes are given only for firm matches. For some rows the clone size is stated as once, few or many, or as a class when expanded; others skip it.

j_call clone_size d_call v_call cdr3_nt cdr3_aa
TRBJ2-7 . TRBD2 TRBV28 TGTGCCAGCAGTCCGACGACTAGCGGGAGGACCAACGAGCAGTACTTC CASSPTTSGRTNEQYF
TRBJ1-1 . TRBD1 TRBV4-1 TGCGCCAGCAGCCCCGGGACAGATTTTTATGAGAACACTGAAGCTTTCTTT CASSPGTDFYENTEAFF
TRBJ2-1 . . TRBV7-9 TGTGCCAGCAGCCGGGACAGGCGAACTAGCGTCAATCCCGAAGCGGGGTACAATGAGCAGTTCTTC CASSRDRRTSVNPEAGYNEQFF
TRBJ2-7 . . TRBV7-9 TGTGCCAGCAGCTCCAGACAGTCCCACGAGCAGTACTTC CASSSRQSHEQYF
TRBJ1-1 . . TRBV28 TGTGCCAGTTTCCAGGGATCGACGGGAGCTTTCTTT CASFQGSTGAFF
TRBJ2-4 . TRBD2 TRBV11-2 TGTGCCAGCAGGCGCATCCGGGGGGAGAAGGCCAAAAACATTCAGTACTTC CASRRIRGEKAKNIQYF
TRBJ1-3 . . TRBV10-1 TGCGCCAGCAAACCGAGCTCTGGAAACACCATATATTTT CASKPSSGNTIYF
TRBJ2-7 . TRBD2 TRBV11-2 TGTGCCAGCAGTCTTAGCGGGTTCTATTCCTACGAGCAGTACTTC CASSLSGFYSYEQYF
TRBJ2-7 few . TRBV7-8 TGTGCCAGCAGCTTATTAGACATGGGCTACGAGCAGTACTTC CASSLLDMGYEQYF
TRBJ2-7 . TRBD2 TRBV9 TGTGCCAGCAGCGTAGGAAGCGGGGTCTCCTACGAGCAGTACTTC CASSVGSGVSYEQYF
TRBJ1-6 few . TRBV10-1 TGCGCCAGCTCCCGACAGGTTAATTCACCCCTCCACTTT CASSRQVNSPLHF
TRBJ1-3 once . TRBV6-6 TGTGCCAGCAGTTTCCCGGTGAGCTCTGGAAACACCATATATTTT CASSFPVSSGNTIYF
TRBJ2-7 . . TRBV7-5 TGTGTCAGAAGACCAAGACAGGGTGACTCCTACGAGCAGTACTTC CVRRPRQGDSYEQYF
TRBJ2-2 . TRBD2 TRBV9 TGTGCCAGCAGCCCACTAGCGGGGGCGGGGACCGGGGAGCTGTTTTTT CASSPLAGAGTGELFF
TRBJ2-1 . TRBD1 TRBV4-1 TGCGCCAGCAGCCACGGGACAGGGAGTCCCGATGAGCAGTTCTTC CASSHGTGSPDEQFF
TRBJ1-2 . TRBD1 TRBV28 TGTGCCAGCAGTCCACAAACCCTACAGGGGGTCTCTCTAGGCTACACCTTC CASSPQTLQGVSLGYTF
TRBJ1-5 . TRBD1 TRBV7-8 TGTGCCAGCACTGTAGGGGACAGAGATCAGCCCCAGCATTTT CASTVGDRDQPQHF
TRBJ1-2 . TRBD1 TRBV2 TGTGCCAGCAGCCGACAGGGGTACTATGGCTACACCTTC CASSRQGYYGYTF
TRBJ1-2 . . TRBV9 TGTGCCAGCAGCGTAGGCGGCGCGGGGATTAACTATGGCTACACCTTC CASSVGGAGINYGYTF
TRBJ1-5 . . TRBV18 TGTGCCAGCTCACCAGGGGGCTATCAGCCCCAGCATTTT CASSPGGYQPQHF
TRBJ1-2 . TRBD1 TRBV29-1 TGCAGCGTTGAAGATCGGATAACAGGGGGCAATGGCTACACCTTC CSVEDRITGGNGYTF
TRBJ2-5 once TRBD1 TRBV30 TGTGCCTGGAGATGGACAGGTCCTTGGGAGACCCAGTACTTC CAWRWTGPWETQYF
TRBJ2-1 . . TRBV3-1/TRBV3-2 TGTGCCAGCAGCCAGAGAGGAGCACCGCAGGGGGAGCAGTTCTTC CASSQRGAPQGEQFF
TRBJ1-4 . . TRBV6-1 TGTGCCAGCAGTGACCAGGGAGGGAATGAAAAACTGTTTTTT CASSDQGGNEKLFF
TRBJ2-1 . TRBD2 TRBV7-9 TGTGCCAGCAGCACTGCTAGCGGGTACAATGAGCAGTTCTTC CASSTASGYNEQFF
TRBJ2-5 . TRBD2 TRBV18 TGTGCCAGCTCACCTAGGGAGGGCCGGCCAGAGACCCAGTACTTC CASSPREGRPETQYF
TRBJ2-5 . . TRBV15 TGTGCCACCAGCATGAGTCAAGAGACCCAGTACTTC CATSMSQETQYF
TRBJ2-5 . TRBD2 TRBV5-1 TGCGCCAGTCGTAGCGGGAACGAAGAGACCCAGTACTTC CASRSGNEETQYF
TRBJ1-2 . TRBD1 TRBV5-6 TGTGCCAGCAGTTCGCCTGGGACAGGGGGCAGCTATGGCTACACCTTC CASSSPGTGGSYGYTF
TRBJ2-7 . TRBD2 TRBV5-5 TGTGCCAGCAGCTTCGTTGATAGCGGGAGCTACGAGCAGTACTTC CASSFVDSGSYEQYF
TRBJ2-1 . . TRBV27 TGTGCCAGCAGTTTAGGGCCCTCCTACAATGAGCAGTTCTTC CASSLGPSYNEQFF
TRBJ2-3 . TRBD1 TRBV19 TGTGCCAGTAGTATTCCCGGGACAGGGTACACAGATACGCAGTATTTT CASSIPGTGYTDTQYF
TRBJ2-6 . TRBD1 TRBV14 TGTGCCAGCAGCCAAGATTGGGCTCAGGGGGCGATTGGGGCCAACGTCCTGACTTTC CASSQDWAQGAIGANVLTF
TRBJ2-1 once . TRBV3-1/TRBV3-2 TGTGCCAGCAGCCAAGGGGCCAATGAGCAGTTCTTC CASSQGANEQFF
TRBJ2-7 few TRBD1 TRBV15 TGTGCCACCAGCAGAGGTGGGACACTGGGACAGGGAGAGTCCGAGCAGTACTTC CATSRGGTLGQGESEQYF
TRBJ2-3 . TRBD1 TRBV4-2 TGTGCCAGCAGCCGTCTCGCAGGGGGAGTACGCACAGATACGCAGTATTTT CASSRLAGGVRTDTQYF
TRBJ1-2 . . TRBV19 TGTGCCAGTAGTATCCAGGGGACTAACTATGGCTACACCTTC CASSIQGTNYGYTF
TRBJ2-3 . TRBD2 TRBV11-2 TGTGCCAGCAGCTTTAGACTTAGGACTAGTGCGGTTAGCACAGATACGCAGTATTTT CASSFRLRTSAVSTDTQYF
TRBJ2-1 . . TRBV15 TGTGCCACCAGCAGAGACAGGGGGGCGCTCAATGAGCAGTTCTTC CATSRDRGALNEQFF
TRBJ1-6 . . TRBV6-5 TGTGCCAGCAGTTACTCTCCAGATTTAACGTCACCCCTCCACTTT CASSYSPDLTSPLHF
TRBJ1-5 many . TRBV5-1 TGCGCCAGCAGCTACGGGGGAGAAAATCAGCCCCAGCATTTT CASSYGGENQPQHF
TRBJ2-3 . TRBD2 TRBV18 TGTGCCAGCTCACCAATACTAGCGGGAGTTGGTACAGATACGCAGTATTTT CASSPILAGVGTDTQYF
TRBJ1-1 . . TRBV19 TGTGCCAGTAGTATCCCAGGGGCTGGGAACACTGAAGCTTTCTTT CASSIPGAGNTEAFF
TRBJ2-3 . . TRBV5-8 TGTGCCAGCAGAACTGGGGGGGGGCAAGGAGATACGCAGTATTTT CASRTGGGQGDTQYF
TRBJ2-5 once . TRBV5-1 TGCGCCAGCAGCCCGAGTGGGCGGGGAGAGACCCAGTACTTC CASSPSGRGETQYF
TRBJ1-2 . TRBD1 TRBV3-1/TRBV3-2 TGTGCCAGCAGCCCTCTTACAGGGGGACCCCTTGGCTATGGCTACACCTTC CASSPLTGGPLGYGYTF
TRBJ2-1 . . TRBV2 TGTGCCAGCAGCCCCACGCACGCGGATGAGCAGTTCTTC CASSPTHADEQFF